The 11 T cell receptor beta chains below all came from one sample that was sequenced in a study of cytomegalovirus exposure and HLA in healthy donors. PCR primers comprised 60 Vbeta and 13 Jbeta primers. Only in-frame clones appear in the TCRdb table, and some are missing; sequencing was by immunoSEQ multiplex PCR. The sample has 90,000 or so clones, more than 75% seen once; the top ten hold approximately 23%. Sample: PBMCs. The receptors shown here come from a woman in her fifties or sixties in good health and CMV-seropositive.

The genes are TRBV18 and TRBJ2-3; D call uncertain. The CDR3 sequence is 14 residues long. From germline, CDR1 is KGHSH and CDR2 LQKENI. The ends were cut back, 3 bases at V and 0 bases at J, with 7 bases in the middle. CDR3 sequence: CASSPYSSTDTQYF. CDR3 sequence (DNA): TGTGCCAGCTCACCCTACTCTAGCACAGATACGCAGTATTTT.

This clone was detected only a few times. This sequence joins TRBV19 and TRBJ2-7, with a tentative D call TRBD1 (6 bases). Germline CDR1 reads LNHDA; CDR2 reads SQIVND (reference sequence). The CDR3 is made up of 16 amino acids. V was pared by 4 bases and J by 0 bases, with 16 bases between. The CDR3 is CASSNVGGPSSYEQYF. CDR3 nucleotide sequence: TGTGCCAGTAGTAATGTTGGGGGCCCCTCCTCCTACGAGCAGTACTTC.

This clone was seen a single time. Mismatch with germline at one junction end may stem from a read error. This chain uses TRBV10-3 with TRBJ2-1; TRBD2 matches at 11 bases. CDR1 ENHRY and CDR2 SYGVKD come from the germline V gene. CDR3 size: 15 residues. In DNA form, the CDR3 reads TGTGCCCTCAGGGAGTCTAGCGGGAGGAGCGATGAGCAGTTCTTC. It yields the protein CALRESSGRSDEQFF.

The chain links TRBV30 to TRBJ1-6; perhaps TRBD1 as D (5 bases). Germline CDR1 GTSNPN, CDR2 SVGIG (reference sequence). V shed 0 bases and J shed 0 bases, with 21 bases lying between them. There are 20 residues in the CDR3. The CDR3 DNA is TGTGCCTGGAGTGTACCCCGGGCAGGGACTAGGAGCTCCTATAATTCACCCCTCCACTTT. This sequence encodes CAWSVPRAGTRSSYNSPLHF.

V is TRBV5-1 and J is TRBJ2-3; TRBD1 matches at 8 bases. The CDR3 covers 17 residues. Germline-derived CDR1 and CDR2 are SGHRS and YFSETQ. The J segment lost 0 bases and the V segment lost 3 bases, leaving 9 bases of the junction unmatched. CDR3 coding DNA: TGCGCCAGCAGCTCCGCGGCGACAGGGGCTAGCACAGATACGCAGTATTTT. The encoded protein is CASSSAATGASTDTQYF.

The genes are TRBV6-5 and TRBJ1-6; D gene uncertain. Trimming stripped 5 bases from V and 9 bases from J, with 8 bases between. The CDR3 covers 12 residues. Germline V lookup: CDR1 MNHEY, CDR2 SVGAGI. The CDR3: CASSDYFSPLHF. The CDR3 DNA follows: TGTGCCAGCAGTGACTACTTTTCACCCCTCCACTTT.

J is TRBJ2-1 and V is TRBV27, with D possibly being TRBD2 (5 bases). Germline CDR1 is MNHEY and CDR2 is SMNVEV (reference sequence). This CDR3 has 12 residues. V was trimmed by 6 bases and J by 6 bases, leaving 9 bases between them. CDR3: CASSHTSNEQFF. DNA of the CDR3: TGTGCCAGCAGCCATACTAGCAATGAGCAGTTCTTC.

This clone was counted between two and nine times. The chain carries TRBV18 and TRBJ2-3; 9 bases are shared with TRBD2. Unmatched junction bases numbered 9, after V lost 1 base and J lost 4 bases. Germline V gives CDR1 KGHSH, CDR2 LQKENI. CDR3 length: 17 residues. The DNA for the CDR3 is TGTGCCAGCTCACCACTATCTAGCGGGGCTTCCCCAGATACGCAGTATTTT. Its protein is CASSPLSSGASPDTQYF.

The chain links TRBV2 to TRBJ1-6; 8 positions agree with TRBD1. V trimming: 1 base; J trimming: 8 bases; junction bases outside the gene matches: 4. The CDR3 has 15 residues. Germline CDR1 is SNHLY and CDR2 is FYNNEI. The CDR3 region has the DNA TGTGCCAGCAGTGAAGATGCAGGGGGCTATTCACCCCTCCACTTT. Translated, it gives CASSEDAGGYSPLHF.

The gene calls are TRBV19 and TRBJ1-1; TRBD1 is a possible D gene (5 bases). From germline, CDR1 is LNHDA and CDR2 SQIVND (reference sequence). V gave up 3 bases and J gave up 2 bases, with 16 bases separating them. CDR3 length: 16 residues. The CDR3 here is CASSMVMTDINTEAFF. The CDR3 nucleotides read TGTGCCAGTAGTATGGTGATGACAGACATTAACACTGAAGCTTTCTTT. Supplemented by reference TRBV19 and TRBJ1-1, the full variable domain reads DGGITQSPKYLFRKEGQNVTLSCEQNLNHDAMYWYRQDPGQGLRLIYYSQIVNDFQKGDIAEGYSVSREKKESFPLTVTSAQKNPTAFYLCASSMVMTDINTEAFFGQGTRLTVV.

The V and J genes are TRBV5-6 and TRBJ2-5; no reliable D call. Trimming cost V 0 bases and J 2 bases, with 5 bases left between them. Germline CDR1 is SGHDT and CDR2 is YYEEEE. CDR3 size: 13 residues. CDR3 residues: CASSLELQETQYF. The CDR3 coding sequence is TGTGCCAGCAGCTTGGAACTGCAAGAGACCCAGTACTTC.